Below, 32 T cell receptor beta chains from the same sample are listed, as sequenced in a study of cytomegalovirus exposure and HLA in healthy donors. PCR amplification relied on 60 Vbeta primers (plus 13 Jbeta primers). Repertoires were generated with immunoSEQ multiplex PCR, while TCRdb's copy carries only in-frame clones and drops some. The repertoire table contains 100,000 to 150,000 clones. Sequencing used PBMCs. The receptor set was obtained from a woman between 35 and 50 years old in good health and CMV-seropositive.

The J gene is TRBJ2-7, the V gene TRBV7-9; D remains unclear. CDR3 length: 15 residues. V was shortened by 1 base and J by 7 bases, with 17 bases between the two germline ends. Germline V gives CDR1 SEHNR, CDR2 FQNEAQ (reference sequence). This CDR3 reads CASSLEPPAIYEQYF. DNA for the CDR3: TGTGCCAGCAGCTTAGAACCCCCTGCGATATATGAGCAGTACTTC.

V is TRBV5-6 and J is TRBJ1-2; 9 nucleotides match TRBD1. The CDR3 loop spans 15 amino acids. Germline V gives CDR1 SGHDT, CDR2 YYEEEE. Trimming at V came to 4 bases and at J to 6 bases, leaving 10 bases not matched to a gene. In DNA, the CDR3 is TGTGCCAGCAGCAAGCCTGGACAGGGGAGGGATGGCTACACCTTC. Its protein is CASSKPGQGRDGYTF.

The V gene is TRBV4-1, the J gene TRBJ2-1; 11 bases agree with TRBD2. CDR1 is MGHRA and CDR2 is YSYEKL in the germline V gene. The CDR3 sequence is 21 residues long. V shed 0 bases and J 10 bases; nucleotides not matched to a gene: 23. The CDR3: CASSQDISASGRKGLNREQFF. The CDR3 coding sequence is TGCGCCAGCAGCCAAGATATTTCGGCTAGCGGGAGGAAGGGGCTCAATCGGGAGCAGTTCTTC.

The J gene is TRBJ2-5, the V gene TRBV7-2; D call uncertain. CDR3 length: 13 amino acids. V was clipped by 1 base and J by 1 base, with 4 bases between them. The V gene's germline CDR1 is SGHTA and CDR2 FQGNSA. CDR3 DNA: TGTGCCAGCAGCTTAGTCCTCCAAGAGACCCAGTACTTC. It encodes CASSLVLQETQYF.

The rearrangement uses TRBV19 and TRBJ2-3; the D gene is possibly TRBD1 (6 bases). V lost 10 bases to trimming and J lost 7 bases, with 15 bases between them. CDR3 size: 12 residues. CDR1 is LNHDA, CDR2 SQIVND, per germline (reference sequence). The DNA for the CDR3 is TGTGCCACCTCCGGGACACGGTATACGCAGTATTTT. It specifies CATSGTRYTQYF.

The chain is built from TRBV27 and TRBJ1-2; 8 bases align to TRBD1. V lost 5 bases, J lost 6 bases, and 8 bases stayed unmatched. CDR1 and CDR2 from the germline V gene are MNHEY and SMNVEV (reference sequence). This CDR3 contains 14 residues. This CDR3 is CASSLRTGQNGYTF. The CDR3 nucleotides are TGTGCCAGCAGTCTAAGGACAGGGCAAAATGGCTACACCTTC.

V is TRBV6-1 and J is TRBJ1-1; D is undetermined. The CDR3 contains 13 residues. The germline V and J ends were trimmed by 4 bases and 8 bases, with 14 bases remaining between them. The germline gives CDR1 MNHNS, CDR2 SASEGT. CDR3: CASSGRRSTEAFF. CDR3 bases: TGTGCCAGCAGTGGGAGACGGTCGACCGAAGCTTTCTTT.

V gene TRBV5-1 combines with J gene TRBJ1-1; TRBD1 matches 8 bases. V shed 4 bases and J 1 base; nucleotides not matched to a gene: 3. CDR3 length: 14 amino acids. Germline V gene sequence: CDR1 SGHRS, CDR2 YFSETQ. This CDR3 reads CASSGGTGNTEAFF. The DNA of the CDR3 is TGCGCCAGCAGCGGAGGGACAGGGAACACTGAAGCTTTCTTT.

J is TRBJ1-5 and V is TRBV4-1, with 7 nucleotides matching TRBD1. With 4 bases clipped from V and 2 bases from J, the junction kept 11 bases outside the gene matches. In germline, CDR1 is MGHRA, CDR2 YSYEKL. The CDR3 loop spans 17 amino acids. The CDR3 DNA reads TGCGCCAGCAGCCCCGACAGGGTGCGGTATCGCAATCAGCCCCAGCATTTT. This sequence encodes CASSPDRVRYRNQPQHF.

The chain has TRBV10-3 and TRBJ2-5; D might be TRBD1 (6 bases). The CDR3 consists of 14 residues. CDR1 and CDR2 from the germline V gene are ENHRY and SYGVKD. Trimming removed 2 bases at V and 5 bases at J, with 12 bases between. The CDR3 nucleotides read TGTGCCATCAGTGAGCCAACAGGGAAGGAGACCCAGTACTTC. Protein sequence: CAISEPTGKETQYF.

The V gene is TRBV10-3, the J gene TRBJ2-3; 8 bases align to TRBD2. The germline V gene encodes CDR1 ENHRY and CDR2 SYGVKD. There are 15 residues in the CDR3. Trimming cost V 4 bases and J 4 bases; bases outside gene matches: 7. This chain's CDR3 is CAISVGGGSPDTQYF. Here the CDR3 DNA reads TGTGCCATCAGTGTTGGCGGGGGGAGCCCAGATACGCAGTATTTT.

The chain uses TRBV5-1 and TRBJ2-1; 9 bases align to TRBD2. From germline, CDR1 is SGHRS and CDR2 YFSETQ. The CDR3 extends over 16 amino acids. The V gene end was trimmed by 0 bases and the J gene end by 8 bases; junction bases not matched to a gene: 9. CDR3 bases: TGCGCCAGCAGCTTGGTAGGCGGGAGGGCCAGCGATGAGCAGTTCTTC. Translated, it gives CASSLVGGRASDEQFF.

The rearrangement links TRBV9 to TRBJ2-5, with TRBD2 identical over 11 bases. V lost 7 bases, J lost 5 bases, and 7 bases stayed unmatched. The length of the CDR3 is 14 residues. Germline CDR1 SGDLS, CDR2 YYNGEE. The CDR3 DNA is TGTGCCAGCGGGGGGACTAGCGGTTGGGAGACCCAGTACTTC. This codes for CASGGTSGWETQYF.

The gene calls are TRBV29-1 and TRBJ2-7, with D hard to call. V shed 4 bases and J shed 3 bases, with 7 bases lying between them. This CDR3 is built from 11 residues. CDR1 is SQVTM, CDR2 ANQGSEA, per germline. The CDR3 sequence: CSVVQVYEQYF. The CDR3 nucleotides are TGCAGCGTTGTGCAGGTCTACGAGCAGTACTTC.

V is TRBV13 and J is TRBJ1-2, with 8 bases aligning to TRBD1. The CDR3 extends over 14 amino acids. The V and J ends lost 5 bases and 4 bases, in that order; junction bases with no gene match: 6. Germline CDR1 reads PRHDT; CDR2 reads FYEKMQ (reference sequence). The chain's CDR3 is CASSVGTGLYGYTF. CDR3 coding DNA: TGTGCCAGCAGCGTCGGGACAGGACTCTATGGCTACACCTTC.

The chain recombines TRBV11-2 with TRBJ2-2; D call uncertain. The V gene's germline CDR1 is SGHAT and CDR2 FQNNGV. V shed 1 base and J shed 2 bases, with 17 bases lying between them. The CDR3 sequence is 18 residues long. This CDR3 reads CASSLVPTRRVNTGELFF. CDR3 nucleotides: TGTGCCAGCAGCTTAGTACCTACCCGCCGGGTTAACACCGGGGAGCTGTTTTTT.

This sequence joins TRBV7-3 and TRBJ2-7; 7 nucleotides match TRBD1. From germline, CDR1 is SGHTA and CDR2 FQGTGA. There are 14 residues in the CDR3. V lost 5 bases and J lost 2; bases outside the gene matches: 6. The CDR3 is CASSRSQGAYEQYF. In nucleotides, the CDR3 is TGTGCCAGCAGCCGAAGTCAGGGGGCCTACGAGCAGTACTTC.

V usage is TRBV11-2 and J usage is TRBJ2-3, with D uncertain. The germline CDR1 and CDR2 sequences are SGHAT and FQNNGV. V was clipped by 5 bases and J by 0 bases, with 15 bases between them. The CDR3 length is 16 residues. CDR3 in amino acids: CASSPVGGASTDTQYF. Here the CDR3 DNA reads TGTGCCAGCAGCCCAGTTGGCGGTGCTAGCACAGATACGCAGTATTTT.

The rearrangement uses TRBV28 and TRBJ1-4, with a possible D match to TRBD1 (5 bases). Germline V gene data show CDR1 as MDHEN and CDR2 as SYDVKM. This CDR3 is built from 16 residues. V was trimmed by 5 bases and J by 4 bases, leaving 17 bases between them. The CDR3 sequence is CASSPFWGAGNEKLFF. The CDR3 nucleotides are TGTGCCAGCAGTCCCTTTTGGGGCGCTGGTAATGAAAAACTGTTTTTT.

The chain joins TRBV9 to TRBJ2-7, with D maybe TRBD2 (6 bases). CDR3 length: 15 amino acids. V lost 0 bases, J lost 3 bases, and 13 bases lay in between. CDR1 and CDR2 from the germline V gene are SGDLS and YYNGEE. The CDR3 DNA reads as TGTGCCAGCAGCGTAGGGGTAGCGGAGTTCTACGAGCAGTACTTC. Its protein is CASSVGVAEFYEQYF.

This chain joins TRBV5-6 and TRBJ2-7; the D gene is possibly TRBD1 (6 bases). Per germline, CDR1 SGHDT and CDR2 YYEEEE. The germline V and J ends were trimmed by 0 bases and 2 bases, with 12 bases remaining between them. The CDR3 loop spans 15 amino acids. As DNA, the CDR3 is TGTGCCAGCAGCTTGGTAGGCAGGGGCCCCTACGAGCAGTACTTC. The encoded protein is CASSLVGRGPYEQYF.

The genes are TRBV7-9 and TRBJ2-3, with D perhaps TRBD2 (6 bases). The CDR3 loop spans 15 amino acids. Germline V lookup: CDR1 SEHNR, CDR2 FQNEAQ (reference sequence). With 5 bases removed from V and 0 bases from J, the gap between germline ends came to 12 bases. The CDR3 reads CASSPVAASTDTQYF. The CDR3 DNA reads TGTGCCAGCAGCCCCGTAGCGGCTAGCACAGATACGCAGTATTTT.

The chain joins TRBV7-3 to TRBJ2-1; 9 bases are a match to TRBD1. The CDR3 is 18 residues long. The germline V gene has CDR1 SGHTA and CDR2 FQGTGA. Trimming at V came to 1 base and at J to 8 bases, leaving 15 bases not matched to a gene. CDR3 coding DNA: TGTGCCAGCAGCTTAAGAGCTTCCCGGGACAGGGAGTGGGATGAGCAGTTCTTC. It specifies CASSLRASRDREWDEQFF.

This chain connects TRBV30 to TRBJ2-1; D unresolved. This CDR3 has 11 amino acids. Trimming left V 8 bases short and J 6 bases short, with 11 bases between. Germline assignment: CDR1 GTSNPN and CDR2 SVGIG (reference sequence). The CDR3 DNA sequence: TGTGCCCGCGCCCGAGGCAATGAGCAGTTCTTC. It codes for CARARGNEQFF. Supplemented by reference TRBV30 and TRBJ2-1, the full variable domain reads SQTIHQWPATLVQPVGSPLSLECTVEGTSNPNLYWYRQAAGRGLQLLFYSVGIGQISSEVPQNLSASRPQDRQFILSSKKLLLSDSGFYLCARARGNEQFFGPGTRLTVL.

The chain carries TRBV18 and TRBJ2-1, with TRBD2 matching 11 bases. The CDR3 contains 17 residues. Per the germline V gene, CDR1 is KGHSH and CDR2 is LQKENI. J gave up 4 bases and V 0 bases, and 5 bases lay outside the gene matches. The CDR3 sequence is CASSPPTGLAVYNEQFF. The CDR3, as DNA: TGTGCCAGCTCACCACCGACGGGACTAGCGGTTTACAATGAGCAGTTCTTC.

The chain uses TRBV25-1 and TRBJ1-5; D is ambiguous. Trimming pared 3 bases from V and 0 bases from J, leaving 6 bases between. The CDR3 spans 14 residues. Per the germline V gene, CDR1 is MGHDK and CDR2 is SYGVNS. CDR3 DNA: TGTGCCAGCAGTGACACACATAGCAATCAGCCCCAGCATTTT. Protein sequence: CASSDTHSNQPQHF.

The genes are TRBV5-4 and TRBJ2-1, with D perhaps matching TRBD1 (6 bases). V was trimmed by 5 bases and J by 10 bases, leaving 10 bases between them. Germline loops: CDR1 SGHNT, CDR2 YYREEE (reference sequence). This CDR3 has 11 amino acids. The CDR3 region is CASRQGREQFF. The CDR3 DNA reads TGTGCCAGCAGACAGGGACGGGAGCAGTTCTTC.

This CDR3 reads CASSGGPGVHGELFF. The CDR3 DNA sequence: TGTGCCAGCAGCGGGGGCCCCGGTGTACACGGGGAGCTGTTTTTT. V usage is TRBV14 and J usage is TRBJ2-2, with TRBD1 as a possible D gene (6 bases). Trimming left V 5 bases short and J 7 bases short, with 17 bases between. Per the germline V gene, CDR1 is SGHDN and CDR2 is FVKESK. The CDR3 covers 15 residues.

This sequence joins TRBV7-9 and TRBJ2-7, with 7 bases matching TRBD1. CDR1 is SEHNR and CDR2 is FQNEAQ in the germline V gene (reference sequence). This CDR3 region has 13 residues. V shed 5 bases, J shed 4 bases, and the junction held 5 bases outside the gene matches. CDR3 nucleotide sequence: TGTGCCAGCAGCGGGGACAGTTATTACGAGCAGTACTTC. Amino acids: CASSGDSYYEQYF.

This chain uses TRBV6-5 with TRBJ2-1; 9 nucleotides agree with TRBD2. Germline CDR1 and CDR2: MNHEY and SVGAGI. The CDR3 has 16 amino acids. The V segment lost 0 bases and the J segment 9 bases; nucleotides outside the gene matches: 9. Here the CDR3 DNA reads TGTGCCAGCAGTTACTCGAATCGCGGGAGGGCCGTTGAGCAGTTCTTC. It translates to CASSYSNRGRAVEQFF.

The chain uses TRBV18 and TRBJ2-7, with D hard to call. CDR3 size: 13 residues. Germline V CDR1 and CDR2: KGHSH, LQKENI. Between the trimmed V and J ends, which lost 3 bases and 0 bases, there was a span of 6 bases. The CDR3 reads CASSPSSSYEQYF. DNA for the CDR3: TGTGCCAGCTCACCCTCGAGCTCCTACGAGCAGTACTTC.

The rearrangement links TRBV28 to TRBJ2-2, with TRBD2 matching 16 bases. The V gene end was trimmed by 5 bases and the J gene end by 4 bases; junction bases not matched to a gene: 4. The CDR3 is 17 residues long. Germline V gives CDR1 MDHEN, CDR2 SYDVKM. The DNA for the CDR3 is TGTGCCAGCAGTGGGACTAGCGGGAGGGCCGGCACCGGGGAGCTGTTTTTT. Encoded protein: CASSGTSGRAGTGELFF.